The 26 T cell receptor beta chains presented below share a single source sample, sequenced in a study of shared clonotypes between healthy human individuals. The assay was immunoSEQ multiplex PCR, and TCRdb's table has in-frame clones only and misses some. The sample holds about 1.1 million clones, more than 75% seen once. The sample consisted of memory CD4+ T cells from PBMCs. Sample subset: CD45RA-negative fraction. The receptor source for this set is a man aged 18 to 35 in good health. Some clones in this sample may be carry-over from other donors' samples.

Details on this clone: This sample includes further DNA sequences coding for the same CDR3. The chain carries TRBV28 and TRBJ1-2; a weak D match, TRBD1 (6 bases). In germline, CDR1 is MDHEN, CDR2 SYDVKM. The ends were cut back, 3 bases at V and 4 bases at J, with 9 bases in the middle. The CDR3 sequence is 13 residues long. The chain's CDR3 is CASSFGGGYGYTF. Written as DNA, the CDR3 is TGTGCCAGCAGTTTTGGAGGGGGCTATGGCTACACCTTC.

V is TRBV5-1 and J is TRBJ2-6, with unresolved D. Germline CDR1 and CDR2: SGHRS and YFSETQ. This CDR3 has 13 amino acids. The ends were cut back, 2 bases at V and 4 bases at J, with 4 bases in the middle. CDR3 loop: CASSFRGANVLTF. Here the CDR3 DNA reads TGCGCCAGCAGCTTCCGGGGGGCCAACGTCCTGACTTTC.

The V call is TRBV4-1, the J call TRBJ2-1, with D hard to call. This CDR3 region has 11 residues. Germline CDR1 and CDR2: MGHRA and YSYEKL. V was shortened by 2 bases and J by 8 bases, with 4 bases between the two germline ends. CDR3: CASSQRYEQFF. The CDR3 coding sequence is TGCGCCAGCAGCCAACGGTATGAGCAGTTCTTC.

This chain joins TRBV6-6 and TRBJ1-1, with a possible D match to TRBD1 (5 bases). Germline lookup yields CDR1 MNHNY and CDR2 SVGAGI (reference sequence). This CDR3 is 14 amino acids long. The V and J ends lost 6 bases and 8 bases respectively, with 19 bases between them. CDR3 nucleotides: TGTGCCAGCAGCAGACTACAGGCCCCCAGGGAAGCTTTCTTT. Translation: CASSRLQAPREAFF.

This chain uses TRBV30 with TRBJ2-1; D may be TRBD2 (5 bases). This CDR3 has 16 residues. In germline, CDR1 is GTSNPN, CDR2 SVGIG (reference sequence). The ends were cut back, 5 bases at V and 0 bases at J, with 17 bases in the middle. CDR3 DNA: TGTGCCTGGCGCCGGGGAACGAGTAGCTCCTACAATGAGCAGTTCTTC. Its translation is CAWRRGTSSSYNEQFF. The whole variable domain, filled in from reference TRBV30 and TRBJ2-1, reads SQTIHQWPATLVQPVGSPLSLECTVEGTSNPNLYWYRQAAGRGLQLLFYSVGIGQISSEVPQNLSASRPQDRQFILSSKKLLLSDSGFYLCAWRRGTSSSYNEQFFGPGTRLTVL.

This chain uses TRBV28 with TRBJ2-7; possible D gene TRBD1, 5 bases. The CDR3 is made up of 11 amino acids. Between the trimmed V and J ends, which lost 2 bases and 12 bases, there was a span of 11 bases. Germline assignment: CDR1 MDHEN and CDR2 SYDVKM. The CDR3 is CASSLRGAWYF. Written as DNA, the CDR3 is TGTGCCAGCAGTTTAAGGGGCGCGTGGTACTTC. Full variable domain (missing parts from reference TRBV28 and TRBJ2-7): DVKVTQSSRYLVKRTGEKVFLECVQDMDHENMFWYRQDPGLGLRLIYFSYDVKMKEKGDIPEGYSVSREKKERFSLILESASTNQTSMYLCASSLRGAWYFGPGTRLTVT.

The genes are TRBV28 and TRBJ2-5; D tentatively reads TRBD1 or TRBD2 (5 bases each). The CDR3 extends over 14 amino acids. The germline gives CDR1 MDHEN, CDR2 SYDVKM. V was cut by 4 bases and J by 5 bases, with 14 bases left in between. The CDR3 loop is CASSSTRDLETQYF. In DNA, the CDR3 is TGTGCCAGCAGTTCCACGAGGGACCTGGAGACCCAGTACTTC.

The rearrangement uses TRBV7-9 and TRBJ2-5, with D possibly TRBD1 on 5 matching bases. V shed 7 bases and J shed 3 bases, with 9 bases lying between them. CDR3 size: 12 residues. Germline assignment: CDR1 SEHNR and CDR2 FQNEAQ (reference sequence). This chain's CDR3 is CASNTGEETQYF. In DNA form, the CDR3 reads TGTGCCAGCAACACAGGAGAAGAGACCCAGTACTTC.

This chain connects TRBV15 to TRBJ2-2; a possible D gene is TRBD1 (6 bases). Trimming cost V 0 bases and J 4 bases, with 9 bases left between them. The CDR3 extends over 15 amino acids. Germline CDR1 LNHNV, CDR2 YYDKDF (reference sequence). For the CDR3, the DNA is TGTGCCACCAGCAGAGATCCCAGGGGCACCGGGGAGCTGTTTTTT. Translation: CATSRDPRGTGELFF.

The chain couples TRBV7-6 to TRBJ2-1; D gene unclear. V was pared by 0 bases and J by 6 bases, with 9 bases between. CDR3 length: 14 residues. From germline, CDR1 is SGHVS and CDR2 FNYEAQ. The CDR3 loop reads CASSLALYSNEQFF. The DNA for the CDR3 is TGTGCCAGCAGCTTAGCGCTTTATAGCAATGAGCAGTTCTTC. Full variable domain (rest looked up from reference TRBV7-6 and TRBJ2-1): GAGVSQSPRYKVTKRGQDVALRCDPISGHVSLYWYRQALGQGPEFLTYFNYEAQQDKSGLPNDRFSAERPEGSISTLTIQRTEQRDSAMYRCASSLALYSNEQFFGPGTRLTVL.

CDR3 sequence (DNA): TGTGCCTGGAATCCGGGAGGAGAGACCCAGTACTTC. Its protein product is CAWNPGGETQYF. V is TRBV30 and J is TRBJ2-5, with 7 nucleotides matching TRBD2. Germline loops: CDR1 GTSNPN, CDR2 SVGIG (reference sequence). Losses at the gene ends were 4 bases for V and 4 bases for J; bases not matched to a gene: 3. This CDR3 contains 12 residues.

The V gene is TRBV29-1, the J gene TRBJ2-3; D is possibly TRBD1 (5 bases). CDR3 size: 16 residues. The V and J ends lost 4 bases and 4 bases respectively, with 21 bases between them. The germline gives CDR1 SQVTM, CDR2 ANQGSEA. CDR3 sequence reads: CSVAVLDNLVADTQYF. The CDR3 coding sequence is TGCAGCGTTGCGGTTCTGGACAACCTCGTCGCAGATACGCAGTATTTT.

The chain combines TRBV10-1 with TRBJ2-7; tentative D call: TRBD2 (6 bases). The V gene's germline CDR1 is WNHNN and CDR2 SYGVQD (reference sequence). V dropped 2 bases and J dropped 5 bases, with 7 bases sitting between them. The CDR3 loop spans 12 amino acids. The CDR3 DNA reads as TGCGCCAGCAGTGAGGCGGGGCACGAGCAGTACTTC. Translation: CASSEAGHEQYF.

This clone was seen just once. The genes are TRBV7-2 and TRBJ2-5, with unresolved D. The germline gives CDR1 SGHTA, CDR2 FQGNSA. This CDR3 region has 15 residues. V was trimmed by 7 bases and J by 4 bases, leaving 19 bases between them. The CDR3 region has the DNA TGTGCCAGCACCTTGGGCGTGGGGTACGGAGAGACCCAGTACTTC. Its translation: CASTLGVGYGETQYF.

The chain couples TRBV25-1 to TRBJ2-3; D may be TRBD2 (5 bases). From germline, CDR1 is MGHDK and CDR2 SYGVNS. V dropped 6 bases and J dropped 3 bases, with 16 bases sitting between them. The CDR3 extends over 15 amino acids. This chain's CDR3 is CASSNRGLATDTQYF. The CDR3 DNA follows: TGTGCCAGCAGCAATCGAGGTCTAGCAACAGATACGCAGTATTTT.

The chain joins TRBV25-1 to TRBJ2-7; the match to TRBD1 covers 7 bases. Trimming took 6 bases from V and 3 from J; bases not matched to a gene: 8. The CDR3 has 14 amino acids. Germline loops: CDR1 MGHDK, CDR2 SYGVNS. The CDR3 DNA is TGTGCCAGCAGCCCAAGGACAGGAGGCTACGAGCAGTACTTC. It translates to CASSPRTGGYEQYF.

The chain carries TRBV28 and TRBJ2-5, with 9 bases fitting TRBD2. J gave up 4 bases and V 3 bases, and 3 bases lay outside the gene matches. From germline, CDR1 is MDHEN and CDR2 SYDVKM. The CDR3 sequence is 14 residues long. The CDR3 is CASSFSGSRETQYF. The CDR3 region has the DNA TGTGCCAGCAGTTTTAGCGGGAGTCGAGAGACCCAGTACTTC.

The rearrangement uses TRBV6-6 and TRBJ2-7; D is uncertain. The germline V and J ends were trimmed by 6 bases and 7 bases, with 10 bases remaining between them. This CDR3 is built from 11 residues. The V gene's germline CDR1 is MNHNY and CDR2 SVGAGI (reference sequence). The CDR3 loop is CASRGPPEQYF. The CDR3 nucleotides read TGTGCCAGCAGGGGCCCCCCAGAGCAGTACTTC.

The CDR3 DNA is TGTGCCAGCAGCCGCCGTGCGTCCGCAGATACGCAGTATTTT. The encoded protein is CASSRRASADTQYF. The V gene is TRBV7-9, the J gene TRBJ2-3; D unclear. The germline V and J ends were trimmed by 5 bases and 4 bases, with 13 bases remaining between them. CDR1 and CDR2 from the germline V gene are SEHNR and FQNEAQ (reference sequence). The CDR3 has 14 residues.

This rearrangement joins TRBV5-1 to TRBJ2-7; D is possibly TRBD2 (6 bases). The CDR3 is 14 residues long. Germline CDR1 and CDR2: SGHRS and YFSETQ. V lost 0 bases, J lost 6 bases, and 13 bases lay in between. The CDR3 nucleotides are TGCGCCAGCAGCTTGGTGGGGGGTTCGTCCGAGCAGTACTTC. Translating it yields CASSLVGGSSEQYF.

This chain joins TRBV9 and TRBJ1-2; a possible D gene is TRBD1 (5 bases). The CDR3 extends over 16 amino acids. Germline V gene sequence: CDR1 SGDLS, CDR2 YYNGEE. The ends were cut back, 1 base at V and 0 bases at J, with 13 bases in the middle. CDR3 in amino acids: CASSVTVWGANYGYTF. CDR3 nucleotides: TGTGCCAGCAGCGTAACGGTCTGGGGCGCTAACTATGGCTACACCTTC.

A word on this clone: This CDR3 is also generated by other DNA sequences in the sample. This rearrangement joins TRBV5-1 to TRBJ2-5, with D unresolved. The length of the CDR3 is 13 residues. From germline, CDR1 is SGHRS and CDR2 YFSETQ. Trimming removed 0 bases at V and 1 base at J, with 4 bases between. CDR3 amino acids: CASSLVSQETQYF. Here the CDR3 DNA reads TGCGCCAGCAGCTTGGTATCCCAAGAGACCCAGTACTTC.

Concerning this clone itself: A clone one base away is much larger, so this may be a read error. The same CDR3 also results from other DNA sequences found in this sample. The CDR3 region is CASSSGQGDEKLFF. The CDR3 nucleotides are TGCGCCAGCAGCTCGGGACAGGGTGATGAAAAACTGTTTTTT. This chain joins TRBV5-1 and TRBJ1-4, with 9 bases aligning to TRBD1. From germline, CDR1 is SGHRS and CDR2 YFSETQ. The CDR3 length is 14 residues. V gave up 3 bases and J gave up 6 bases; unmatched junction bases: 3. The whole variable domain, remainder taken from reference TRBV5-1 and TRBJ1-4, is KAGVTQTPRYLIKTRGQQVTLSCSPISGHRSVSWYQQTPGQGLQFLFEYFSETQRNKGNFPGRFSGRQFSNSRSEMNVSTLELGDSALYLCASSSGQGDEKLFFGSGTQLSVL.

This rearrangement joins TRBV20-1 to TRBJ1-1; no clear D. With 3 bases removed from V and 7 bases from J, the gap between germline ends came to 6 bases. Germline V gene sequence: CDR1 DFQATT, CDR2 SNEGSKA (reference sequence). This CDR3 is built from 10 residues. For the CDR3, the DNA is TGCAGTGCTAGGGAAGATGAAGCTTTCTTT. Protein product: CSAREDEAFF.

V and J are TRBV6-5 and TRBJ1-5, with a possible D match to TRBD1 (5 bases). The CDR3 extends over 16 amino acids. Trimming left V 0 bases short and J 7 bases short, with 16 bases between. Germline V CDR1 and CDR2: MNHEY, SVGAGI. The CDR3 sequence is CASSYSRSQGDQPQHF. CDR3 in DNA: TGTGCCAGCAGTTACTCGAGAAGCCAGGGAGACCAGCCCCAGCATTTT.

J is TRBJ1-3 and V is TRBV2; tentative D call: TRBD1 (5 bases). Per the germline V gene, CDR1 is SNHLY and CDR2 is FYNNEI. This CDR3 region has 15 residues. With 5 bases removed from V and 0 bases from J, the gap between germline ends came to 11 bases. CDR3 sequence reads: CASSRDLSSGNTIYF. The CDR3 region has the DNA TGTGCCAGCAGTAGGGACTTAAGCTCTGGAAACACCATATATTTT.